This TCR beta chain was found in a study of blood T cell repertoires in COVID-19. This clone was counted once. From germline, CDR1 is LNHDA and CDR2 SQIVND (reference sequence). This CDR3 has 14 amino acids. The J segment lost 7 bases and the V segment lost 5 bases, leaving 7 bases of the junction unmatched. Sequencing was performed with immunoSEQ multiplex PCR; in TCRdb, only in-frame clones are kept and a portion is missing. This sample yields 150,000 to 200,000 clones, of which about 89% are seen a single time; roughly 3.3% belongs to the top ten. The TCR was taken from a man between 65 and 85 years old with acute or convalescent COVID-19. The rearrangement joins TRBV19 to TRBJ1-2; TRBD1 matches 10 bases. The source material was peripheral blood. The CDR3 coding sequence is TGTGCCAGTAGTCGACAGGGGGCCAGCAGTGGCTACACCTTC. This gives the protein CASSRQGASSGYTF.